A selection of T cell receptor beta chains follows, all from one sample in a study of cytomegalovirus exposure and HLA in healthy donors. Only in-frame clones appear in the TCRdb table, and some are missing; sequencing was by immunoSEQ multiplex PCR. The repertoire has roughly 100,000 clones, roughly four fifths of them found once; the top ten carry 4.5% to 5.5%. Sequencing was performed on PBMCs. The receptors were sampled from a man in his forties in good health and CMV-seropositive. Both conserved end residues are part of each CDR3. Each record gives: V gene, J gene, CDR3 protein.

V: TRBV28
J: TRBJ1-2
CDR3: CASSGSGGSSGYTF

V: TRBV25-1
J: TRBJ1-1
CDR3: CASRSPTGLNTEAFF

V: TRBV6-1
J: TRBJ1-2
CDR3: CASSAGSAYGYTF

V: TRBV2
J: .
CDR3: CASSEWGAYEQYF

V: TRBV4-1
J: TRBJ2-7
CDR3: CASSQGQGGRDEQYF

V: TRBV5-1
J: TRBJ2-7
CDR3: CASNRQGTYEQYF

V: TRBV5-1
J: TRBJ2-7
CDR3: CASSVGEVTAGYYEQYF

V: TRBV10-1
J: TRBJ2-2
CDR3: CASSEVGGTGELFF

V: TRBV10-3
J: TRBJ1-4
CDR3: CAISESTGRKLFF

V: TRBV28
J: TRBJ2-3
CDR3: CASSRQGADTQYF

V: TRBV2
J: TRBJ2-3
CDR3: CASNRDSYSSTDTQYF

V: TRBV7-2
J: TRBJ1-1
CDR3: CASSLAGEGLDTEAFF

V: TRBV27
J: TRBJ2-1
CDR3: CASSHKVPGTRSPNEQFF

V: TRBV11-2
J: TRBJ1-5
CDR3: CASSLDRRASNQPQHF

V: TRBV5-4
J: TRBJ2-2
CDR3: CASRARLAGVPGELFF